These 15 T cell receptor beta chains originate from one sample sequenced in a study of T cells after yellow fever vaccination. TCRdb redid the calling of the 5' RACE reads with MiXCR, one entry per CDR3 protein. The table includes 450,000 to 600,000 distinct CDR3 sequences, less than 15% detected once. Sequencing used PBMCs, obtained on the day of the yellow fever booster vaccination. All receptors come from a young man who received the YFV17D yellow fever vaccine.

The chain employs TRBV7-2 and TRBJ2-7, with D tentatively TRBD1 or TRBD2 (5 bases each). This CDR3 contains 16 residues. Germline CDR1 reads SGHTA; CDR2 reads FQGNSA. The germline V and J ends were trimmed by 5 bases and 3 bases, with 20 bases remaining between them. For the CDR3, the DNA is TGTGCCAGCAGCACAACGGGACCCCCGAGAGTCTACGAGCAGTACTTC. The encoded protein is CASSTTGPPRVYEQYF.

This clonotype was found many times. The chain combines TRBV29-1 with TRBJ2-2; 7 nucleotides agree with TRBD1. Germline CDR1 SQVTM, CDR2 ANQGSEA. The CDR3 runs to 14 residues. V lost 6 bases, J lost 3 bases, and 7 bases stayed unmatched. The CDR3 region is CSVTGDSDTGELFF. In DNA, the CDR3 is TGCAGCGTCACAGGGGATTCGGACACCGGGGAGCTGTTTTTT.

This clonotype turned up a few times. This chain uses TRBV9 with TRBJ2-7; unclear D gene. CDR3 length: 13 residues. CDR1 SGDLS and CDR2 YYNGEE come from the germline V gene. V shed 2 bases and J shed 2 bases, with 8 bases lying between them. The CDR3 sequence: CASSVSDTYEQYF. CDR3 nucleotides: TGTGCCAGCAGCGTGTCGGATACCTACGAGCAGTACTTC.

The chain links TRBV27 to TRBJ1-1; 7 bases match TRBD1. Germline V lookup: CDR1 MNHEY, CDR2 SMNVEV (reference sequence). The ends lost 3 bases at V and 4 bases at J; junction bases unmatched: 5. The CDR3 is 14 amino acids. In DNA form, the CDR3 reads TGTGCCAGCAGTTTCCTCCGGGACAGCACTGAAGCTTTCTTT. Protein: CASSFLRDSTEAFF.

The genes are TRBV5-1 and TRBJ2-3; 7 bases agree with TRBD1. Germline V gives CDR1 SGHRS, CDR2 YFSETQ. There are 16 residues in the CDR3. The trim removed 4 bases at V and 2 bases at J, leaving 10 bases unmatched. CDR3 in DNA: TGCGCCAGCAGCCCAGCCGCCGGGACAGTCACAGATACGCAGTATTTT. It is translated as CASSPAAGTVTDTQYF.

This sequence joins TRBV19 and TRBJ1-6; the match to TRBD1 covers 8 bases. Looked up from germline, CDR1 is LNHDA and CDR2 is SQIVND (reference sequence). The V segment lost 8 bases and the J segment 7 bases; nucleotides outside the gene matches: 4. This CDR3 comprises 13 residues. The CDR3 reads CASDDRGNSPLHF. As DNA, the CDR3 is TGTGCCAGTGACGACAGGGGAAATTCACCCCTCCACTTT.

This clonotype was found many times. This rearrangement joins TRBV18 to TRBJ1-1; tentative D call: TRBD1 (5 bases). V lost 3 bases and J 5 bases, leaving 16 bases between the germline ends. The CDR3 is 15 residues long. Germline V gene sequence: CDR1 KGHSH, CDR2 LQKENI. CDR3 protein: CASSPSREVRTEAFF. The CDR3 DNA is TGTGCCAGCTCACCTTCCAGGGAGGTGAGGACTGAAGCTTTCTTT.

The DNA for the CDR3 is TGTGCCAGCAGCTTCCGACTAGCGGGAGGCCCAAGCTCCTACGAGCAGTACTTC. Encoded protein: CASSFRLAGGPSSYEQYF. This chain links TRBV11-2 with TRBJ2-7, with 13 positions matching TRBD2. The V gene's germline CDR1 is SGHAT and CDR2 FQNNGV. The V gene end was trimmed by 3 bases and the J gene end by 0 bases; junction bases not matched to a gene: 8. CDR3 length equals 18 residues.

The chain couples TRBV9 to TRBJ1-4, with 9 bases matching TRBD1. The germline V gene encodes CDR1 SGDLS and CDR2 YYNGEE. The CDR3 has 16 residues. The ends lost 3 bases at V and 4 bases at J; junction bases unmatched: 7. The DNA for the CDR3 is TGTGCCAGCAGCGGGACAGGGGACAAAATTAATGAAAAACTGTTTTTT. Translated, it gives CASSGTGDKINEKLFF.

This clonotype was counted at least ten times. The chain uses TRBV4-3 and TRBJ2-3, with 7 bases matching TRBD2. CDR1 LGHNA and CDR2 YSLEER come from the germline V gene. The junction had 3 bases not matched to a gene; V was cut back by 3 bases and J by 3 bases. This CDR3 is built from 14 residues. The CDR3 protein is CASSHVGLTDTQYF. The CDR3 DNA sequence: TGCGCCAGCAGCCATGTGGGACTAACAGATACGCAGTATTTT.

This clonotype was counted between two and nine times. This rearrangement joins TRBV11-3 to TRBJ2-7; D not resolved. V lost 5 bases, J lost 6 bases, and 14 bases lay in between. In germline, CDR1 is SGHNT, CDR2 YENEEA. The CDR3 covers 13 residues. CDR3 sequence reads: CASSRGVSGEQYF. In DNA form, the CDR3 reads TGTGCCAGCAGCCGTGGGGTCTCTGGCGAGCAGTACTTC.

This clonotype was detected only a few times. In nucleotides, the CDR3 is TGTGCCAGCAGCTTATCCCAGCTTTACTCTGGAAACACCATATATTTT. The encoded protein is CASSLSQLYSGNTIYF. The genes are TRBV7-8 and TRBJ1-3; D is undetermined. The CDR3 covers 16 residues. Germline assignment: CDR1 SGHVS and CDR2 FQNEAQ. The V end lost 2 bases, the J end lost 0 bases, and 11 bases lay between the germline ends.

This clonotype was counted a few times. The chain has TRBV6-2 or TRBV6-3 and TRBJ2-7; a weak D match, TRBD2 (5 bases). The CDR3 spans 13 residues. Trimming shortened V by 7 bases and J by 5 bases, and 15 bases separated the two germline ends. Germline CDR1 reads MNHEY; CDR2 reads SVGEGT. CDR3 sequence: CASMTNPRDEQYF. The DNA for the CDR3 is TGTGCCAGCATGACGAACCCGCGGGACGAGCAGTACTTC.

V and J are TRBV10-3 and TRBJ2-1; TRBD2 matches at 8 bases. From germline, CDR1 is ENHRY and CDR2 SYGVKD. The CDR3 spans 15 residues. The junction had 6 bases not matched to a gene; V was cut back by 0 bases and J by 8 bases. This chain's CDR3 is CAISESSGGADEQFF. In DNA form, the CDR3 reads TGTGCCATCAGTGAGTCCAGCGGGGGAGCCGATGAGCAGTTCTTC.

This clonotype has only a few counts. Here the CDR3 reads CASSERGITDTQYF. The CDR3 coding sequence is TGTGCCAGCAGTGAAAGGGGTATCACAGATACGCAGTATTTT. The V gene is TRBV25-1, the J gene TRBJ2-3; tentative D call: TRBD1 (5 bases). The CDR3 has 14 residues. Germline CDR1 is MGHDK and CDR2 is SYGVNS. Deletions cut 2 bases from V and 2 bases from J, with 8 bases between.